The T cell receptor beta chain described here comes from a study of tumor and adjacent non-tumor tissue in lung cancer. RNA was extracted from bulk tissue without any cell sorting. More than 3 cm separated this lung sample from the edge of the tumor. V was pared by 4 bases and J by 7 bases, with 13 bases between. The CDR3 sequence is 13 residues long. Germline V gene lookup returns CDR1 LGHNA and CDR2 YSLEER. A modified ARM-PCR protocol with three rounds of nested PCR amplified TCRbeta. Each CDR3 protein gets one entry after TCRdb re-called the multiplex PCR reads with MiXCR. The sample includes roughly 70,000 distinct CDR3 sequences, nearly 70% of them seen just once.

The sequence was collected from a woman aged 45 to 65 with non-small cell lung cancer. The sequenced sample consisted of distant non-tumor lung tissue. The gene calls are TRBV4-3 and TRBJ2-5; D is unclear. The CDR3: CASSLKEYMTQYF. For the CDR3, the DNA is TGCGCCAGCAGCCTAAAGGAATATATGACCCAGTACTTC.